Listed here are 10 T cell receptor beta chains from one sample, sequenced in a study of long-term antiretroviral therapy in people with HIV. At the survey level, the v3.0 immunoSEQ assay was run. The data were produced by immunoSEQ multiplex PCR, yet TCRdb's version contains in-frame clones alone and is incomplete. The sample has 20,000 to 30,000 clones, roughly 88% seen once. The sequenced sample was unsorted PBMCs, obtained about 4.5 years after starting antiretroviral therapy. All receptors derive from a man younger than 40 with HIV.

The CDR3 sequence: CASSSRGAGEQFF. CDR3 nucleotide sequence: TGTGCCAGCAGCTCACGGGGGGCGGGTGAGCAGTTCTTC. The chain is built from TRBV13 and TRBJ2-1; tentatively, D is TRBD2 (7 bases). Trimming removed 4 bases from V and 9 bases from J, with 13 bases in between. There are 13 residues in the CDR3. Germline-derived CDR1 and CDR2 are PRHDT and FYEKMQ (reference sequence).

The chain is built from TRBV7-2 and TRBJ1-2; D may be TRBD1 (6 bases). This CDR3 comprises 15 residues. CDR1 is SGHTA, CDR2 FQGNSA, per germline. The V gene lost 5 bases and the J gene lost 5 bases, with 18 bases spanning the gap. CDR3 amino acids: CASSPNTGPLYGYTF. CDR3 coding DNA: TGTGCCAGCAGCCCGAATACAGGGCCTCTTTATGGCTACACCTTC.

J is TRBJ2-1 and V is TRBV7-3; a weak D match, TRBD2 (5 bases). There are 14 residues in the CDR3. V lost 4 bases, J lost 6 bases, and 13 bases lay in between. Germline CDR1 reads SGHTA; CDR2 reads FQGTGA. CDR3 in DNA: TGTGCCAGCAGCTCCTCGGGGTCTTCCAATGAGCAGTTCTTC. It specifies CASSSSGSSNEQFF.

The rearrangement links TRBV18 to TRBJ2-7; D uncertain. V lost 5 bases to trimming and J lost 4 bases, with 15 bases between them. The germline V gene has CDR1 KGHSH and CDR2 LQKENI. CDR3 size: 14 residues. In DNA, the CDR3 is TGTGCCAGCTCATCCGGCGGCCCTAAGTACGAGCAGTACTTC. This codes for CASSSGGPKYEQYF.

This rearrangement joins TRBV27 to TRBJ2-7, with D perhaps matching TRBD2 (6 bases). Germline CDR1 MNHEY, CDR2 SMNVEV (reference sequence). Trimming pared 7 bases from V and 2 bases from J, leaving 15 bases between. The CDR3 runs to 14 residues. In nucleotides, the CDR3 is TGTGCCAGCAAGCACGACGGGGGTGCCTACGAGCAGTACTTC. Residues: CASKHDGGAYEQYF.

V and J are TRBV7-6 and TRBJ1-2, with 9 bases matching TRBD1. Germline values: CDR1 SGHVS, CDR2 FNYEAQ. Trimming cost V 4 bases and J 4 bases; bases outside gene matches: 7. CDR3 length: 15 residues. CDR3 bases: TGTGCCAGCAGCTACCGGGACAGGGACGCCTATGGCTACACCTTC. It is translated as CASSYRDRDAYGYTF.

The gene calls are TRBV4-1 and TRBJ1-2; TRBD1 matches 8 bases. CDR1 MGHRA and CDR2 YSYEKL come from the germline V gene. Trimming cost V 1 base and J 3 bases; bases outside gene matches: 4. This CDR3 has 15 residues. For the CDR3, the DNA is TGCGCCAGCAGCCAAGGAGGACAGGGAGACTATGGCTACACCTTC. Protein product: CASSQGGQGDYGYTF.

This chain's CDR3 is CAGGPDTQYF. The CDR3 DNA sequence: TGTGCCGGGGGCCCAGATACGCAGTATTTT. The chain has TRBV6-5 and TRBJ2-3; tentative D call: TRBD1 (6 bases). The V and J ends lost 11 bases and 4 bases respectively, with 7 bases between them. Per the germline V gene, CDR1 is MNHEY and CDR2 is SVGAGI. The CDR3 totals 10 residues.

This clone is a singleton in its sample. The chain joins TRBV9 to TRBJ1-1, with D perhaps TRBD1 (5 bases). Germline lookup yields CDR1 SGDLS and CDR2 YYNGEE. The V gene lost 4 bases and the J gene lost 5 bases, with 18 bases spanning the gap. There are 15 residues in the CDR3. CDR3: CASSPGDRVWTEAFF. In nucleotides, the CDR3 is TGTGCCAGCAGCCCTGGGGACCGGGTTTGGACTGAAGCTTTCTTT.

In the case of this clone: The germline gene is not matched at one end of the junction; a read error may be the cause. The V gene is TRBV4-3, the J gene TRBJ1-1; tentatively, D is TRBD1 (5 bases). This CDR3 comprises 12 residues. CDR1 is LGHNA and CDR2 is YSLEER in the germline V gene. CDR3 coding DNA: TGCGCCAGCAGCCAATCTACGGGACCGCCCGACTTT. This translates into CASSQSTGPPDF.